This T cell receptor beta chain was captured by sequencing in a study of shared clonotypes between healthy human individuals. To note about this clone: Antigen: not known.

Study-level findings and limits: Despite large depth, sorted-subset datasets appeared incompletely sequenced. Clonotypes which were not shared had lower generation probabilities than clonotypes that all four donors shared. In a handful of donors, approximately 5% of naive CD4 clonotypes appeared in common.

Positively selected for CCR7, the CD45RO-negative cells used as naive CD8 cells excluded terminally differentiated effector memory CD45RA+ cells. J lost 1 base, V lost 4 bases, and 12 bases had no gene match. CDR1 and CDR2 from the germline V gene are KGHSH and LQKENI. This CDR3 comprises 17 residues. The method was immunoSEQ multiplex PCR; TCRdb's version includes in-frame clones alone and lacks a portion of them. Found here are 800,000 to 950,000 clones, 96% of them singletons; the top ten hold under 0.3%. Sequenced: naive CD8+ T cells sorted from blood. V gene TRBV18 combines with J gene TRBJ1-1; TRBD1 aligns across 7 bases. The source of this sequence is a man younger than 40 in good health. The CDR3 reads CASSHDRALEKNTEAFF. The CDR3 nucleotides are TGTGCCAGCTCACATGACAGGGCCTTAGAGAAGAACACTGAAGCTTTCTTT.